The clone carrying this T cell receptor beta chain has a count of ten or more. The patients had localized lung adenocarcinoma, a non-small cell subtype. The data are from a study of CD4 and CD8 cells across lung adenocarcinoma regions. V was pared by 6 bases and J by 0 bases, with 10 bases between. The CDR3 covers 14 residues. TCRdb re-called the PCR reads with MiXCR, one entry per CDR3 protein. The table records about 25,000 distinct CDR3 sequences, under 60% of them present only once. The chain employs TRBV12-3 or TRBV12-4 and TRBJ2-3; possible D gene TRBD1, 6 bases. The sequencing sample was made of CD8+ T cells from the center of a lung tumor. The receptor comes from a male donor with lung adenocarcinoma. The CD4 and CD8 labels of this study may be unreliable. CDR3 in amino acids: CASRRGTSTDTQYF. As DNA, the CDR3 is TGTGCCAGCAGAAGAGGGACAAGCACAGATACGCAGTATTTT.